This TCR beta chain is drawn from a study of blood T cell repertoires in COVID-19. The repertoire was sequenced with immunoSEQ multiplex PCR; TCRdb's copy has only in-frame clones and lacks some. Of under 110,000 clones listed, approximately 91% are singletons. The length of the CDR3 is 12 residues. Germline assignment: CDR1 LGHDT and CDR2 YNNKEL (reference sequence). V was pared by 6 bases and J by 8 bases, with 13 bases between. Sequencing was done on a sample of peripheral blood. This chain uses TRBV3-1 (or the pseudogene TRBV3-2) with TRBJ1-2; possibly TRBD1 for D (5 bases). The clonotype comes from a man aged 50 to 60 with acute or convalescent COVID-19. The CDR3 coding sequence is TGTGCCAGCAGACGGACCCAGGGCGGCTACACCTTC. As protein: CASRRTQGGYTF.